This T cell receptor (beta chain) was sequenced during a study of cytotoxic CD8 clonotypes in ibrutinib-treated CLL. Germline V gene data show CDR1 as SEHNR and CDR2 as FQNEAQ (reference sequence). The CDR3 loop spans 15 amino acids. Between the trimmed V and J ends, which lost 2 bases and 2 bases, there was a span of 12 bases. As input for TCR beta libraries, roughly 2 micrograms of genomic DNA came from cryopreserved PBMCs. Produced via immunoSEQ multiplex PCR; TCRdb's table is partial and in-frame only. Among about 140,000 clones listed, roughly 90% were seen once. This clone was seen a single time. Its specificity is not known. Regarding the study as a whole: Baseline levels were approached again at progression, after clonality had risen at ibrutinib response. Public clonotypes occurred uncommonly; on treatment, they contracted or remained stable.

Sequencing was performed on PBMCs, taken after 12 months of ibrutinib treatment. V gene TRBV7-9 combines with J gene TRBJ2-5; maybe TRBD1 (6 bases). The TCR sequence derives from a human donor with chronic lymphocytic leukemia. CDR3 sequence reads: CASSLFQGPQETQYF. The CDR3 DNA reads TGTGCCAGCAGCTTATTTCAGGGGCCGCAAGAGACCCAGTACTTC. The full variable domain, its missing parts supplied by reference TRBV7-9 and TRBJ2-5, is DTGVSQNPRHKITKRGQNVTFRCDPISEHNRLYWYRQTLGQGPEFLTYFQNEAQLEKSRLLSDRFSAERPKGSFSTLEIQRTEQGDSAMYLCASSLFQGPQETQYFGPGTRLLVL.